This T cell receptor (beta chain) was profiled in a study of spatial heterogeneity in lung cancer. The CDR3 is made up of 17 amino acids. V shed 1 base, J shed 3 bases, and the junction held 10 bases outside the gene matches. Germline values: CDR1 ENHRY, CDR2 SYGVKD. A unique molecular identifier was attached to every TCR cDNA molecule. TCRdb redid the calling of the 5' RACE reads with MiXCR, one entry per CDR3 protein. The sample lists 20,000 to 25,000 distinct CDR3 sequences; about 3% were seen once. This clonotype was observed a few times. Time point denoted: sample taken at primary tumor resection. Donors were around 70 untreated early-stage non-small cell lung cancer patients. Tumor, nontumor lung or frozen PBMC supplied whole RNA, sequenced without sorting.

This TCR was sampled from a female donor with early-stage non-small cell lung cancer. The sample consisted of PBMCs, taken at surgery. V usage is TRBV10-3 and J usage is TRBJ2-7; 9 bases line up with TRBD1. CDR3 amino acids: CAISEYPSGQGNYEQYF. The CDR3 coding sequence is TGTGCCATCAGTGAGTACCCCTCGGGACAGGGAAACTACGAGCAGTACTTC.